This T cell receptor beta chain was captured in a study of regulatory T cells in long-lasting Graves disease. About the research overall: Over 5 years on antithyroid drugs plus positive TSH receptor antibodies marked Graves' disease as persistent.

This clonotype was observed many times. Time point of the sample: persistent/refractory GD, antithyroid drugs over 5 years with positive TRAb. PBMCs provided the RNA from which the TCR library was made. Investigators prepared the TCR beta libraries by applying iRepertoire HTBI primers and Arm-PCR of CDR3 regions. TCRdb itself ran the multiplex PCR reads through MiXCR, one entry per CDR3 protein. The table lists fewer than 400,000 distinct CDR3 sequences, less than 25% of them singletons. Germline values: CDR1 MDHEN, CDR2 SYDVKM. The CDR3 extends over 14 amino acids. V was shortened by 6 bases and J by 0 bases, with 11 bases between the two germline ends.

The clonotype comes from a female donor with Graves disease. The sequencing here drew on peripheral blood mononuclear cells (PBMCs), taken when the disease was refractory, from a patient treated with antithyroid drugs. J is TRBJ1-1 and V is TRBV28; D might be TRBD1 (5 bases). CDR3 sequence (DNA): TGTGCCAGCAGCCCCGGGGCCTTGAACACTGAAGCTTTCTTT. This gives the protein CASSPGALNTEAFF.